The rows below give T cell receptor beta chains drawn from one sample of a study of CD8 T cells in Susac syndrome. TCRdb re-derived calls from the immunoSEQ multiplex PCR reads in MiXCR, one entry per CDR3 protein. The sample gives a few hundred thousand distinct CDR3 sequences, roughly 85% of which show up once; 0.21% is in the top ten. The specimen was CD8+ T cells from PBMCs. The receptors were gathered from a human donor with multiple sclerosis. CDR3s include the opening cysteine and the closing phenylalanine or tryptophan. A D gene is named only where the DNA matches it firmly. Only part of the rows carry a size: once, few, many, or a class if the clone is expanded.

d_call	j_call	v_call	clone_size	cdr3_nt	cdr3_aa
-	TRBJ1-1	TRBV5-4	-	TGTGCCAGCAGCTTGGATATGGGGGCAGCCACTGAAGCTTTCTTT	CASSLDMGAATEAFF
-	TRBJ2-3	TRBV28	-	TGTGCCAGCACCCCTCCGGGACCAACTACAGATACGCAGTATTTT	CASTPPGPTTDTQYF
TRBD1	TRBJ2-7	TRBV13	once	TGTGCCAGCAGCTTACTAGAGGCGGGGGAGGACAGGGGCCACGAGCAGTACTTC	CASSLLEAGEDRGHEQYF
-	TRBJ1-5	TRBV28	-	TGTGCCAGCAGTTTGGACACTAGCAATCAGCCCCAGCATTTT	CASSLDTSNQPQHF
-	TRBJ1-5	TRBV7-2	few	TGTGCCAGCAGCTTAGCGCAGTGGGGGCAGCGCAATCAGCCCCAGCATTTT	CASSLAQWGQRNQPQHF
-	TRBJ2-7	TRBV18	few	TGTGCCAGCTCACCATCTCAGCCCCTCAGCTACGAGCAGTACTTC	CASSPSQPLSYEQYF
-	TRBJ2-7	TRBV30	-	TGTGCCTGGAGTGCCACCCTCGCTTCATACAGGGTTCACGAGCAGTACTTC	CAWSATLASYRVHEQYF
-	TRBJ2-1	TRBV14	once	TGTGCCAGCAGCCTAATTCGGACCAGCTACAATGAGCAGTTCTTC	CASSLIRTSYNEQFF
-	TRBJ1-2	TRBV24-1	-	TGTGCCACCAGTGCCGGAGGCTATGGCTACACCTTC	CATSAGGYGYTF
-	TRBJ1-2	TRBV7-2	few	TGTGCCAGCAGCTTAGGGCCGCACGACTATGGCTACACCTTC	CASSLGPHDYGYTF
-	TRBJ1-5	TRBV28	-	TGTGCCAGCAGTTTAGCGGACAGACTATATAGCAATCAGCCCCAGCATTTT	CASSLADRLYSNQPQHF
TRBD1	TRBJ2-3	TRBV9	-	TGTGCCAGCAGCGCCATCTTCCAGGGGGCACACAAAGATACGCAGTATTTT	CASSAIFQGAHKDTQYF
TRBD2	TRBJ2-3	TRBV27	-	TGTGCCAGCAGTTTACCCCCGGGGGGAACGCAGTATTTT	CASSLPPGGTQYF
-	TRBJ2-7	TRBV7-9	-	TGTGCCAGCAGGGGTCAGGGTCCGCCCTACGAGCAGTACTTC	CASRGQGPPYEQYF
TRBD1	TRBJ1-5	TRBV10-1	-	TGCGCCAGCAGTGAGGGGGGGACAGGGGCTGATCAGCCCCAGCATTTT	CASSEGGTGADQPQHF
TRBD1	TRBJ2-5	TRBV7-2	-	TGTGCCAGCAGCTTCTACGTCCGGGGGACAGGGTTTGGGGAGACCCAGTACTTC	CASSFYVRGTGFGETQYF
TRBD1	TRBJ2-7	TRBV29-1	-	TGCAGCGTGCCCGGGACAGGAGGCTCCTACGAGCAGTACTTC	CSVPGTGGSYEQYF